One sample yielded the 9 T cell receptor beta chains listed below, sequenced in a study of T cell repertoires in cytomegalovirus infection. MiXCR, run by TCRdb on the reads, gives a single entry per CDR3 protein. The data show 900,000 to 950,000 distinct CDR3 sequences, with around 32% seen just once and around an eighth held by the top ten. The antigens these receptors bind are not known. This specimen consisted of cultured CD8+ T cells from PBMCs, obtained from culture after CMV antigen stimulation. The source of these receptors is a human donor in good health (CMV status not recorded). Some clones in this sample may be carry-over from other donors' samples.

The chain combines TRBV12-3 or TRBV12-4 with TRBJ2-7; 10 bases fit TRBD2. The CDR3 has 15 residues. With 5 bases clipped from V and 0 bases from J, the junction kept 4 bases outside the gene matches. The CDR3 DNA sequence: TGTGCCAGCAGTAATGAGCGGGGGGGCTCCTACGAGCAGTACTTC. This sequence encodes CASSNERGGSYEQYF.

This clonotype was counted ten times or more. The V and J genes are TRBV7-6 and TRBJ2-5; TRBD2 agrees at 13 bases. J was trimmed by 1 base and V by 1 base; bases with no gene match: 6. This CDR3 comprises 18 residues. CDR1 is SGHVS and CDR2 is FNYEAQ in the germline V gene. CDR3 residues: CASSLEAGLAGAQETQYF. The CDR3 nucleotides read TGTGCCAGCAGCTTAGAGGCCGGACTAGCGGGGGCCCAAGAGACCCAGTACTTC.

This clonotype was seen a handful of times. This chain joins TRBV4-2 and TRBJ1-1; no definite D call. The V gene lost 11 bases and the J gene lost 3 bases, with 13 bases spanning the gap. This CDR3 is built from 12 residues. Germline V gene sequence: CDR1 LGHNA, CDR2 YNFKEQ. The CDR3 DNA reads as TGTGCCGCGGACGGCGGGGACACTGAAGCTTTCTTT. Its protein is CAADGGDTEAFF.

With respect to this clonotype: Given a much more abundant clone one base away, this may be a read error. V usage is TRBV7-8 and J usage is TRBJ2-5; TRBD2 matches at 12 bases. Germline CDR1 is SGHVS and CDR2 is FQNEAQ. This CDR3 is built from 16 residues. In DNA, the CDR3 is TGTGCCAACAGCTTGACTAGCGGGGGCTTCCAAGAGACCCAGTACTTC. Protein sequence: CANSLTSGGFQETQYF.

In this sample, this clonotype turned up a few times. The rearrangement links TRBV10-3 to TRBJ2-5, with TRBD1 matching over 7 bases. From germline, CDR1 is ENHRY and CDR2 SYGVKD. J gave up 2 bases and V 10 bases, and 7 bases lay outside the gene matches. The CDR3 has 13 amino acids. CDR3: CARRPGQQETQYF. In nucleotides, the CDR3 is TGTGCCAGACGACCGGGACAGCAAGAGACCCAGTACTTC.

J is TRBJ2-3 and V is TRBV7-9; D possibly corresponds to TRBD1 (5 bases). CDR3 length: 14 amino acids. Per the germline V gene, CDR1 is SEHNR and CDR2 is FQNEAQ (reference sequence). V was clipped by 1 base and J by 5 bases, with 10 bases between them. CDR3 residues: CASSLEAGLDTQYF. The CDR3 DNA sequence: TGTGCCAGCAGCTTAGAGGCAGGGTTAGATACGCAGTATTTT.

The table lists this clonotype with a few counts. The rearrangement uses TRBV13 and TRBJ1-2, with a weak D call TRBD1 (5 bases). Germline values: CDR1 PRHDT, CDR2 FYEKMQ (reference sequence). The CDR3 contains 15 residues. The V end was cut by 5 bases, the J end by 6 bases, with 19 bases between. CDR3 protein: CASSPPVRGVDGYTF. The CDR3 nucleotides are TGTGCCAGCAGCCCCCCTGTGAGGGGCGTCGATGGCTACACCTTC. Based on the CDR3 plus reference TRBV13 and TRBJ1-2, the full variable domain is AAGVIQSPRHLIKEKRETATLKCYPIPRHDTVYWYQQGPGQDPQFLISFYEKMQSDKGSIPDRFSAQQFSDYHSELNMSSLELGDSALYFCASSPPVRGVDGYTFGSGTRLTVV.

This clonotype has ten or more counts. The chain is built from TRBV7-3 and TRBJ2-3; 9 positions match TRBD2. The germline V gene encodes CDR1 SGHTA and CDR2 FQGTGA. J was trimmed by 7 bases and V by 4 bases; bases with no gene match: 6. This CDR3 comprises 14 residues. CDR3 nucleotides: TGTGCCAGCAGCTGGCGGGGGGGTACGAATACGCAGTATTTT. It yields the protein CASSWRGGTNTQYF.

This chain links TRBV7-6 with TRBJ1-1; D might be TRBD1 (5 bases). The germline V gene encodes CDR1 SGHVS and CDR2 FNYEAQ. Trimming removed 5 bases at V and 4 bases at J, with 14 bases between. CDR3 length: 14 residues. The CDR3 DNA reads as TGTGCCAGCAGCGCTATCGATCAGGGCACTGAAGCTTTCTTT. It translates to CASSAIDQGTEAFF. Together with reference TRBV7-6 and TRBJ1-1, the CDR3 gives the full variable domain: GAGVSQSPRYKVTKRGQDVALRCDPISGHVSLYWYRQALGQGPEFLTYFNYEAQQDKSGLPNDRFSAERPEGSISTLTIQRTEQRDSAMYRCASSAIDQGTEAFFGQGTRLTVV.